This T cell receptor beta chain was captured in a study of blood T cell repertoires in COVID-19. Study-wide context: Italy, Spain and the United States were the sources of the convalescent and acute COVID-19 samples.

The V and J ends lost 3 bases and 0 bases respectively, with 5 bases between them. CDR3 length equals 14 residues. Germline-derived CDR1 and CDR2 are KGHSH and LQKENI. Sequenced by immunoSEQ multiplex PCR; TCRdb stores in-frame clones only, minus some. The table has 250,000 or so clones, 86% seen once. The clonotype was recovered from a woman aged 25 to 45 with active or convalescent COVID-19. Source material: peripheral blood. The rearrangement links TRBV18 to TRBJ1-4; D is unclear. The CDR3 nucleotides are TGTGCCAGCTCACCCCGGGCAACTAATGAAAAACTGTTTTTT. Amino acid sequence: CASSPRATNEKLFF. The full variable domain, completed using reference TRBV18 and TRBJ1-4, is NAGVMQNPRHLVRRRGQEARLRCSPMKGHSHVYWYRQLPEEGLKFMVYLQKENIIDESGMPKERFSAEFPKEGPSILRIQQVVRGDSAAYFCASSPRATNEKLFFGSGTQLSVL.